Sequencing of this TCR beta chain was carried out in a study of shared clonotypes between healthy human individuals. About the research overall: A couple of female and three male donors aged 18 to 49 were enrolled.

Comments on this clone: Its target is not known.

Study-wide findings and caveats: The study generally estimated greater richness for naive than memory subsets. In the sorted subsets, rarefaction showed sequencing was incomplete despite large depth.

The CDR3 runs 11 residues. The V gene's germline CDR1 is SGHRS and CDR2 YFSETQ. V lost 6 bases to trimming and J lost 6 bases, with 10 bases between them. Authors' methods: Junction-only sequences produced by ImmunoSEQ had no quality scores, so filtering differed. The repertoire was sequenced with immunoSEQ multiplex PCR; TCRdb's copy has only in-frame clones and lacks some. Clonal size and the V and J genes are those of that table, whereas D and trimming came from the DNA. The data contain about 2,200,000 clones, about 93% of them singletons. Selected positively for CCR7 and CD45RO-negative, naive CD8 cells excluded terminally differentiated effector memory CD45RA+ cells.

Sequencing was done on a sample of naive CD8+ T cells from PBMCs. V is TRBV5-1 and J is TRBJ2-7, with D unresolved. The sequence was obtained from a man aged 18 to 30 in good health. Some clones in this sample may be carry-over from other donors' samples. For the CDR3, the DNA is TGCGCCAGCACTTCCGGGCGCGAGCAGTACTTC. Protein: CASTSGREQYF.